Included here is one T cell receptor (beta chain) sequence, with context. The CDR3 contains 14 residues. CDR1 is ENHRY, CDR2 SYGVKD, per germline. This sample stems from a study of monozygotic twins with inflammatory bowel disease. A template switching step added UMIs, each with a 6-nucleotide sample barcode. Following a re-call of the 5' RACE reads, TCRdb has one entry per CDR3 protein and lacks DNA. The sample totals a few hundred thousand distinct CDR3 sequences; its top ten clones hold 2% to 2.5%. The sample comprised blood. The TCR sequence derives from a human donor with ulcerative colitis or Crohn's disease, or a healthy co-twin of an affected twin (not recorded which). This chain connects TRBV10-3 to TRBJ1-4; no DNA is available, so the TRBD1 call from TCRdb remains unchecked. The CDR3 spells CAISDGQGNEKLFF.